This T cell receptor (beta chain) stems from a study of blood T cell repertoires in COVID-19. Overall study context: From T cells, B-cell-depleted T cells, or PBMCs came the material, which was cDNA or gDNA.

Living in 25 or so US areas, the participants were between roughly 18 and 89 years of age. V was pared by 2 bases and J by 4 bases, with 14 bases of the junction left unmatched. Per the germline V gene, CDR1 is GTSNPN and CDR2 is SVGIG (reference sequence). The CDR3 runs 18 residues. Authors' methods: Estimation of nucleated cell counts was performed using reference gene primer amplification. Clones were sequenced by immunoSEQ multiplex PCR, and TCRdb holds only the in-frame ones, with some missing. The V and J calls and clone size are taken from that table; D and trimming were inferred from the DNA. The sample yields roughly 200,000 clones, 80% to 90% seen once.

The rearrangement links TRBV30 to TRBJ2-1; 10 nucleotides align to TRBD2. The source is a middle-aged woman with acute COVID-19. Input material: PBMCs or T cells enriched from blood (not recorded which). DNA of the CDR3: TGTGCCTGGAGTCTTAGCCCTTCCGGGACTAGCGTATACAATGAGCAGTTCTTC. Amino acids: CAWSLSPSGTSVYNEQFF.